What follows are 21 T cell receptor beta chains derived from one specimen sequenced in a study of cytomegalovirus exposure and HLA in healthy donors. PCR employed 60 Vbeta and 13 Jbeta primers. The method was immunoSEQ multiplex PCR; TCRdb's version includes in-frame clones alone and lacks a portion of them. The sample holds around 210,000 clones; approximately 81% are singletons and the top ten take around 0.22%. Sequenced input: PBMCs. The receptors were gathered from a girl aged 2-10 years in good health and CMV-seronegative.

This clone was recorded once. The sample carries other DNA sequences with the same CDR3. The rearrangement uses TRBV29-1 and TRBJ1-4, with D perhaps TRBD1 (6 bases). V was cut by 3 bases and J by 4 bases, with 12 bases left in between. This CDR3 comprises 14 residues. Per germline, CDR1 SQVTM and CDR2 ANQGSEA. CDR3 protein: CSVDGQTNNEKLFF. The CDR3 bases are TGCAGCGTTGACGGACAGACAAATAATGAAAAACTGTTTTTT.

The gene calls are TRBV15 and TRBJ2-7, with D hard to call. Per germline, CDR1 LNHNV and CDR2 YYDKDF (reference sequence). The V and J ends lost 1 base and 0 bases respectively, with 10 bases between them. The CDR3 has 15 amino acids. CDR3 in DNA: TGTGCCACCAGCAGAGGATTCGCGAGCTCCTACGAGCAGTACTTC. Its translation is CATSRGFASSYEQYF.

This clone was found a few times. The chain links TRBV6-5 to TRBJ1-2, with D hard to call. The germline CDR1 and CDR2 sequences are MNHEY and SVGAGI. V was shortened by 6 bases and J by 7 bases, with 15 bases between the two germline ends. This CDR3 spans 13 amino acids. The CDR3: CASSLGLAVGYTF. CDR3 DNA sequence: TGTGCCAGCAGCCTCGGACTCGCTGTTGGCTACACCTTC.

The chain uses TRBV5-1 and TRBJ1-4; tentatively, D is TRBD1 (5 bases). This CDR3 is 14 amino acids long. From germline, CDR1 is SGHRS and CDR2 YFSETQ. V dropped 0 bases and J dropped 6 bases, with 9 bases sitting between them. DNA of the CDR3: TGCGCCAGCAGCTTGGCTCAGGGCTATGAAAAACTGTTTTTT. It codes for CASSLAQGYEKLFF.

This clone was seen more than once but under ten times. The CDR3 loop reads CASSPAGGPADTQYF. The CDR3 nucleotides read TGTGCCAGCAGCCCCGCGGGGGGGCCCGCAGATACGCAGTATTTT. The V gene is TRBV6-5, the J gene TRBJ2-3, with 9 bases fitting TRBD2. CDR1 is MNHEY, CDR2 SVGAGI, per germline. V dropped 6 bases and J dropped 4; count of bases not matched to a gene: 8. The CDR3 totals 15 residues.

The CDR3 DNA sequence: TGTGCCAGCAGTGAAGATGAGAGGACAGATACGCAGTATTTT. This gives the protein CASSEDERTDTQYF. The V call is TRBV6-1, the J call TRBJ2-3; D call uncertain. Trimming left V 1 base short and J 3 bases short, with 8 bases between. Germline V gene lookup returns CDR1 MNHNS and CDR2 SASEGT. The CDR3 sequence is 14 residues long.

This clone was counted only a few times. V gene TRBV6-6 combines with J gene TRBJ1-6; 7 bases align to TRBD1. The germline gives CDR1 MNHNY, CDR2 SVGAGI (reference sequence). V gave up 5 bases and J gave up 10 bases; unmatched junction bases: 14. There are 16 residues in the CDR3. The CDR3 reads CASSKRGPGENSPLHF. Written as DNA, the CDR3 is TGTGCCAGCAGTAAAAGGGGGCCAGGGGAGAACTCACCCCTCCACTTT.

This clone occurred a few times. J is TRBJ1-4 and V is TRBV5-1; D not resolved. V gave up 2 bases and J gave up 0 bases, with 5 bases separating them. The length of the CDR3 is 14 residues. Germline CDR1 and CDR2: SGHRS and YFSETQ. The CDR3 sequence: CASSFSATNEKLFF. CDR3 in DNA: TGCGCCAGCAGCTTCAGTGCAACTAATGAAAAACTGTTTTTT.

This clone was seen a single time. The chain has TRBV4-1 and TRBJ2-1, with 7 nucleotides matching TRBD2. Per germline, CDR1 MGHRA and CDR2 YSYEKL. The J segment lost 0 bases and the V segment lost 0 bases, leaving 8 bases of the junction unmatched. The length of the CDR3 is 18 residues. The CDR3 DNA follows: TGCGCCAGCAGCCAAGAGATGTGGGGGGGAAGCTCCTACAATGAGCAGTTCTTC. Residues: CASSQEMWGGSSYNEQFF.

The rearrangement links TRBV7-9 to TRBJ2-7; 8 bases agree with TRBD2. V was pared by 1 base and J by 2 bases, with 13 bases of the junction left unmatched. The CDR3 has 18 amino acids. Germline-derived CDR1 and CDR2 are SEHNR and FQNEAQ (reference sequence). The CDR3, as DNA: TGTGCCAGCAGCTTAGAAGCCCCCAAAGCGGGAGTCACCTACGAGCAGTACTTC. Protein sequence: CASSLEAPKAGVTYEQYF.

The table lists this clone with a few counts. The V and J genes are TRBV6-6 and TRBJ1-2; D may be TRBD1 (5 bases). Trimming shortened V by 5 bases and J by 0 bases, and 13 bases separated the two germline ends. The CDR3 is 15 amino acids. Per the germline V gene, CDR1 is MNHNY and CDR2 is SVGAGI (reference sequence). In DNA form, the CDR3 reads TGTGCCAGCAGTGACACAGGCCATGCTAACTATGGCTACACCTTC. The encoded protein is CASSDTGHANYGYTF.

The CDR3 here is CASSFTDRGDYGYTF. The CDR3 DNA is TGTGCCAGCAGCTTCACGGACAGGGGGGACTATGGCTACACCTTC. This chain connects TRBV11-2 to TRBJ1-2; 10 bases fit TRBD1. CDR1 and CDR2 (germline): SGHAT, FQNNGV. The CDR3 runs 15 residues. With V trimmed by 3 bases and J by 3 bases, 4 bases remained unmatched.

CDR3 DNA: TGTGCCTGGAGTTCAACAGGCTTCAATCAGCCCCAGCATTTT. The encoded protein is CAWSSTGFNQPQHF. The chain is built from TRBV30 and TRBJ1-5; a weak D match, TRBD1 (5 bases). Trimming removed 2 bases at V and 3 bases at J, with 11 bases between. Germline CDR1 GTSNPN, CDR2 SVGIG (reference sequence). CDR3 size: 14 residues.

The count of this clone is one. V usage is TRBV5-4 and J usage is TRBJ2-3; 8 bases are a match to TRBD2. Trimming at V came to 3 bases and at J to 2 bases, leaving 8 bases not matched to a gene. The CDR3 loop spans 16 amino acids. Per germline, CDR1 SGHNT and CDR2 YYREEE (reference sequence). The CDR3 spells CASSSTSGPSTDTQYF. The DNA for the CDR3 is TGTGCCAGCAGCTCTACTAGCGGACCCTCCACAGATACGCAGTATTTT.

The genes are TRBV23-1 and TRBJ2-1; 9 bases line up with TRBD2. TRBV23-1 is filed as an ORF, its function uncertain. J lost 2 bases, V lost 2 bases, and 1 base had no gene match. The CDR3 extends over 15 amino acids. The DNA for the CDR3 is TGCGCCAGCAGTCAAGCGGGGGGGCCCTACAATGAGCAGTTCTTC. Protein product: CASSQAGGPYNEQFF.

This clone came up once. J is TRBJ2-5 and V is TRBV30; D is unresolved. The CDR3 contains 15 residues. Trimming pared 0 bases from V and 2 bases from J, leaving 13 bases between. CDR1 is GTSNPN, CDR2 SVGIG, per germline (reference sequence). In DNA form, the CDR3 reads TGTGCCTGGAGTGTACCCCTCACCGGGCAAGAGACCCAGTACTTC. This sequence encodes CAWSVPLTGQETQYF.

The V gene is TRBV4-1, the J gene TRBJ2-5, with D unresolved. Trimming shortened V by 1 base and J by 5 bases, and 8 bases separated the two germline ends. CDR1 MGHRA and CDR2 YSYEKL come from the germline V gene. The CDR3 runs 13 residues. The CDR3 sequence: CASSQGPGETQYF. In DNA, the CDR3 is TGCGCCAGCAGCCAAGGCCCCGGGGAGACCCAGTACTTC.

V is TRBV12-5 and J is TRBJ2-1; weak D call: TRBD2 (6 bases). V shed 6 bases and J shed 9 bases, with 12 bases lying between them. The V gene's germline CDR1 is LGHNT and CDR2 FRNRAP. The length of the CDR3 is 12 residues. CDR3 nucleotides: TGTGCTAGTGGGCTAGGAGGGAGTGAGCAGTTCTTC. Encoded protein: CASGLGGSEQFF. The complete variable domain, with remaining parts taken from reference TRBV12-5 and TRBJ2-1, reads DARVTQTPRHKVTEMGQEVTMRCQPILGHNTVFWYRQTMMQGLELLAYFRNRAPLDDSGMPKDRFSAEMPDATLATLKIQPSEPRDSAVYFCASGLGGSEQFFGPGTRLTVL.

The CDR3 bases are TGTGCCAGCAGTGAAAGGTCGGGAAGTTCTAACTATGGCTACACCTTC. It yields the protein CASSERSGSSNYGYTF. This chain links TRBV6-1 with TRBJ1-2, with D unresolved. Trimming removed 2 bases from V and 0 bases from J, with 13 bases in between. Per the germline V gene, CDR1 is MNHNS and CDR2 is SASEGT. There are 16 residues in the CDR3.

A remark on this clone: Its ends do not fully match the called genes, so a read error is possible. This chain links TRBV5-4 with TRBJ1-1; possibly TRBD1 for D (5 bases). Germline V gene lookup returns CDR1 SGHNT and CDR2 YYREEE (reference sequence). This CDR3 contains 14 residues. The CDR3 here is CASSLFAGNSEAFF. The CDR3, as DNA: TGTGCCAGCAGCTTGTTTGCAGGGAACTCTGAAGCTTTCTTT.

This clone appeared a few times. The chain uses TRBV5-1 and TRBJ2-7; 7 bases are shared with TRBD1. CDR3 length equals 15 residues. Trimming cost V 0 bases and J 5 bases; bases outside gene matches: 8. The germline V gene has CDR1 SGHRS and CDR2 YFSETQ. The DNA for the CDR3 is TGCGCCAGCAGCTTGGTACAGGGGAGTAGGAACGAGCAGTACTTC. Protein: CASSLVQGSRNEQYF.